The TCR beta chain described here comes from a study of early T cells in non-severe SARS-CoV-2 infection. Notes on the study in general: The study's VDJdb matching favored anti-spike CD8 responses and missed private and CD4 specificities.

From germline, CDR1 is DFQATT and CDR2 SNEGSKA (reference sequence). Trimming took 0 bases from V and 8 from J; bases not matched to a gene: 10. There are 15 residues in the CDR3. Unique molecular identifiers were affixed to single, distinct cDNA molecules. TCRdb ran MiXCR on the 5' RACE reads and lists one entry per CDR3 protein. This table holds some 67,000 distinct CDR3 sequences, about 13% found once. This clonotype was observed many times. The antigen is not known. The chain uses TRBV20-1 and TRBJ2-1; 7 bases align to TRBD2. The sample consisted of whole blood. This receptor was obtained from an adult who was a healthcare worker with PCR-confirmed SARS-CoV-2 infection or an uninfected control (not recorded which). As DNA, the CDR3 is TGCAGTGCTAGAGATGAACTAGCGAGTCGAGATGAGCAGTTCTTC. Encoded protein: CSARDELASRDEQFF.